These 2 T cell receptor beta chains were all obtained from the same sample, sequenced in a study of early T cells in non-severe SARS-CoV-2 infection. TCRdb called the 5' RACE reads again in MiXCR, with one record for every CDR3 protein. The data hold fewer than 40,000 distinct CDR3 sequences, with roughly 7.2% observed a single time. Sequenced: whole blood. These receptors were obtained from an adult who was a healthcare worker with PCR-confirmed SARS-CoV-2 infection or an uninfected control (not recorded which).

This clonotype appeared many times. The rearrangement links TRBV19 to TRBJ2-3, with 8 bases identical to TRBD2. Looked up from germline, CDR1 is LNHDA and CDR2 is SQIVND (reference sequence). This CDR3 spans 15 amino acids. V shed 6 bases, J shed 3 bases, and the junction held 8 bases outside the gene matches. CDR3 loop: CASSPGGGRTDTQYF. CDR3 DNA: TGTGCCAGTAGCCCCGGGGGGGGGCGAACAGATACGCAGTATTTT.

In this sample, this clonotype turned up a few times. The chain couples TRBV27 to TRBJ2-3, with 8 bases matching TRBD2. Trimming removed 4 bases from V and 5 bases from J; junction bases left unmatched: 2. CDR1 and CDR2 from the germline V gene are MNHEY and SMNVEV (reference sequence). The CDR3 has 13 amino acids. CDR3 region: CASSSREGDTQYF. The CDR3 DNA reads TGTGCCAGCAGTTCCCGGGAGGGAGATACGCAGTATTTT.